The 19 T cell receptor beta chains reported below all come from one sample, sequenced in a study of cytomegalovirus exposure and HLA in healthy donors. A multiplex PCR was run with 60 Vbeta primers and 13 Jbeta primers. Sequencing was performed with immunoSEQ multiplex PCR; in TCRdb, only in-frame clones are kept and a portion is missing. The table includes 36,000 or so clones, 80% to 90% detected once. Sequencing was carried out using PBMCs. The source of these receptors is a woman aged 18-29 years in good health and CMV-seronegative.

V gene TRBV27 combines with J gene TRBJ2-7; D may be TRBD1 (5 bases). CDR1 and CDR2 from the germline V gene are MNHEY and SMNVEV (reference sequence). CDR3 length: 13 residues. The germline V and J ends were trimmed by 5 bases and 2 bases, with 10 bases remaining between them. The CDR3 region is CASSVTVAYEQYF. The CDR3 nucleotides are TGTGCCAGCAGTGTGACAGTAGCCTACGAGCAGTACTTC.

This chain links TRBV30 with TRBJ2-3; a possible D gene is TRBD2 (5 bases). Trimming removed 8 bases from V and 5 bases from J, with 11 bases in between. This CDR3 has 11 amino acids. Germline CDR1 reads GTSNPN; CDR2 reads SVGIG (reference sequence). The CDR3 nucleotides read TGTGCCCGGCGTCGGGGAGATACGCAGTATTTT. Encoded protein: CARRRGDTQYF.

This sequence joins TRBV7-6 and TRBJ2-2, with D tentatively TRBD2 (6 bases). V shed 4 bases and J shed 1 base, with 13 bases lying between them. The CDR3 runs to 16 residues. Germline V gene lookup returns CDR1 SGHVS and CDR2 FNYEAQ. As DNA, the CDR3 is TGTGCCAGCAGCTCATTGCGGGGTGTGAACACCGGGGAGCTGTTTTTT. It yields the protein CASSSLRGVNTGELFF.

CDR3 amino acids: CASSQSGLAWEQYF. The CDR3 region has the DNA TGTGCCAGCAGCCAATCAGGACTAGCGTGGGAGCAGTACTTC. The V gene is TRBV27, the J gene TRBJ2-5; TRBD2 aligns across 9 bases. This CDR3 is built from 14 residues. The V and J ends lost 6 bases and 11 bases, in that order; junction bases with no gene match: 13. Germline values: CDR1 MNHEY, CDR2 SMNVEV (reference sequence).

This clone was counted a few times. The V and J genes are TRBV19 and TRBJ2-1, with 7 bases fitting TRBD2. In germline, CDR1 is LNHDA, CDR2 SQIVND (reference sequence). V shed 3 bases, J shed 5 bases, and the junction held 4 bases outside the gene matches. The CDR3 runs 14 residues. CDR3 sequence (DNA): TGTGCCAGTAGTATTTCGGGACTAAACAATGAGCAGTTCTTC. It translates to CASSISGLNNEQFF.

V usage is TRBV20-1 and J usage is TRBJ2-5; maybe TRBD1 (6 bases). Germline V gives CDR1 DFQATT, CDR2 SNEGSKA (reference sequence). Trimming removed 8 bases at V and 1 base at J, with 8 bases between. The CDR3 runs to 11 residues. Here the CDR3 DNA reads TGCAGTTTGGACAGCCAAGAGACCCAGTACTTC. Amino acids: CSLDSQETQYF.

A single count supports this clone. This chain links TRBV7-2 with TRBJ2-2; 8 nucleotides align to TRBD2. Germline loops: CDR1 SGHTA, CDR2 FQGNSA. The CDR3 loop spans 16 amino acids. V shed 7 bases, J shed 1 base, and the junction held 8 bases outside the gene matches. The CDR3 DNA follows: TGTGCCAGCACCCCTCAGGGACTAGAGAACACCGGGGAGCTGTTTTTT. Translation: CASTPQGLENTGELFF.

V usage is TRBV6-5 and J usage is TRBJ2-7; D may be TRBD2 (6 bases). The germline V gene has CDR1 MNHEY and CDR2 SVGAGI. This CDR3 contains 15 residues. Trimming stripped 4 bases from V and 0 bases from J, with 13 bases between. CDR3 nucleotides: TGTGCCAGCAGTTGGGCAGGAGGGAGCTCCTACGAGCAGTACTTC. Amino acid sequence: CASSWAGGSSYEQYF.

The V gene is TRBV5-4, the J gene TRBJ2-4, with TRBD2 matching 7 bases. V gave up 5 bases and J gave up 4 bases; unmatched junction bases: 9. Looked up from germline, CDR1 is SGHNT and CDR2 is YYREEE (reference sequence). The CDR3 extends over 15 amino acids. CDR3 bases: TGTGCCAGCAGTCCTTCTGGGGGGGTGAAAAACATTCAGTACTTC. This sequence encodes CASSPSGGVKNIQYF.

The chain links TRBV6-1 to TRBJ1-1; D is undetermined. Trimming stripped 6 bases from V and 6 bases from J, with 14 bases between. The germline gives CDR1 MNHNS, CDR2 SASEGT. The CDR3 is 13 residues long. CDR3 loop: CASRAVQNAEAFF. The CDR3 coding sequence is TGTGCCAGCAGGGCGGTCCAGAATGCTGAAGCTTTCTTT.

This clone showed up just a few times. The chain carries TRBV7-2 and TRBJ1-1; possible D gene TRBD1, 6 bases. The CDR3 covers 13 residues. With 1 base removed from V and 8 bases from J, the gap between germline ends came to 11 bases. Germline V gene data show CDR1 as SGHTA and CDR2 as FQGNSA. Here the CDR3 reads CASSLGGGREAFF. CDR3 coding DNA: TGTGCCAGCAGCTTAGGGGGGGGCAGGGAAGCTTTCTTT.

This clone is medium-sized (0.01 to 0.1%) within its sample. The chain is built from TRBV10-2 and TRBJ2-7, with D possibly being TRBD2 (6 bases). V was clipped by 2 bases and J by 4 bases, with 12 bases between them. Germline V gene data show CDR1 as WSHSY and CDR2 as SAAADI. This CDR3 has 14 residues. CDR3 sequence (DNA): TGCGCCAGCAGTGAGGACGGGAGCTTTTACGAGCAGTACTTC. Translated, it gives CASSEDGSFYEQYF.

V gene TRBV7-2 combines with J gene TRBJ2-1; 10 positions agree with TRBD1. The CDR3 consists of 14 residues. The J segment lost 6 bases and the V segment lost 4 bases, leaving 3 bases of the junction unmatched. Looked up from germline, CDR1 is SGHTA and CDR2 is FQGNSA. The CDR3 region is CASSSRTGGNEQFF. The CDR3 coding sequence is TGTGCCAGCAGCTCTAGGACAGGGGGCAATGAGCAGTTCTTC.

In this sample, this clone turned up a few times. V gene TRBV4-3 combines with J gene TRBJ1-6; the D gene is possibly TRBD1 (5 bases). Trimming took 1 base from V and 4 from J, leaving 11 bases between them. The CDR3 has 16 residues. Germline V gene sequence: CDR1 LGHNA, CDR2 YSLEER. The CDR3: CASSQGTGGYNSPLHF. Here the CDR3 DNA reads TGCGCCAGCAGCCAAGGTACAGGCGGATATAATTCACCCCTCCACTTT.

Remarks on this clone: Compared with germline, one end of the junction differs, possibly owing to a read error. CDR3: CASSFAGSQPQNF. CDR3 bases: TGTGCCAGCAGCTTTGCTGGGAGTCAGCCCCAGAATTTT. J is TRBJ1-5 and V is TRBV5-6; no firm D call. Germline V gene sequence: CDR1 SGHDT, CDR2 YYEEEE. The length of the CDR3 is 13 residues.

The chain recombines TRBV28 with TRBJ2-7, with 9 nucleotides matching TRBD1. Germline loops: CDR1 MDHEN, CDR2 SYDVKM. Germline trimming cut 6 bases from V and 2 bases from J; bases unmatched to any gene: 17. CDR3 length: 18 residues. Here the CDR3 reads CASRTGTGIRRGTYEQYF. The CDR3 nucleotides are TGTGCCAGCAGGACCGGGACAGGGATAAGAAGAGGTACCTACGAGCAGTACTTC.

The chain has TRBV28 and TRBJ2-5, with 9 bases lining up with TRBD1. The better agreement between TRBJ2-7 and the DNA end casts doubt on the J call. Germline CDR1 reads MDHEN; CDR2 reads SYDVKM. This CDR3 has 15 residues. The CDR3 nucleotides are TGTGCCAGCATCTCCCCCGGGACAGGGTCCTACGAGCAGTACTTC. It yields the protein CASISPGTGSYEQYF.

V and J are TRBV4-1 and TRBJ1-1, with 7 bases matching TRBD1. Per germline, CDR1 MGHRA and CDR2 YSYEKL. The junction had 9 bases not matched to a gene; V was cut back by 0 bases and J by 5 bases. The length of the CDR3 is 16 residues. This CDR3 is CASSQDHSGGITEAFF. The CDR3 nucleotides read TGCGCCAGCAGCCAAGATCATTCAGGGGGGATAACTGAAGCTTTCTTT.

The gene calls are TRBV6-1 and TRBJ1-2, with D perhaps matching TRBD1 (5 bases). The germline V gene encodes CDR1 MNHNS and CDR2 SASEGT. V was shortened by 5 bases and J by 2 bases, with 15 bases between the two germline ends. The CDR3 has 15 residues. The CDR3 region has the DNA TGTGCCAGCAGTCCCCAGGGCGAGAAAAACTATGGCTACACCTTC. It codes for CASSPQGEKNYGYTF.